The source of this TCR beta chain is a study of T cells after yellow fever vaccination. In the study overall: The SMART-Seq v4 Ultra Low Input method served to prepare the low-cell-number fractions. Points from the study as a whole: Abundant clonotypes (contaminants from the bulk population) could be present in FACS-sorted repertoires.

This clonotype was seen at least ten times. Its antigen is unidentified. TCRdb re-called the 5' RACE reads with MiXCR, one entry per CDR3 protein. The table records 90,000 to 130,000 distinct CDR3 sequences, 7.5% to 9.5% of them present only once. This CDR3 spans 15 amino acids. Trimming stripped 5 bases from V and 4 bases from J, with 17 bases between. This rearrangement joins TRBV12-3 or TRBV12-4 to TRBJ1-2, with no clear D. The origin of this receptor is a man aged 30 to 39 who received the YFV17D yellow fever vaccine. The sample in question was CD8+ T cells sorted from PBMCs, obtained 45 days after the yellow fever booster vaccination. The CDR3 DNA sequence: TGTGCCAGCAGTAGCCATCCCGGTGACGCCTATGGCTACACCTTC. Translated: CASSSHPGDAYGYTF.